This section outlines one T cell receptor beta chain sequence together with its context. Its antigen is not known. A read error may explain this, as a much larger clone is one base away. The sample belongs to a study of T cells in Graves' hyperthyroidism and ophthalmopathy. Points from the study as a whole: Stable hyperthyroidism was separated from ophthalmopathy by a model based on 13 V-J features. A median around 6 months before onset, the model predicted ophthalmopathy.

The PBMCs studied were ones that came from 10 ml fresh peripheral blood. The germline V gene encodes CDR1 SNHLY and CDR2 FYNNEI. CDR3 length equals 14 residues. Amplified TCR beta CDR3 regions came from RNA transcripts. HTBI primers were employed in a first-round RT-PCR of the TCR CDR3. MiXCR, run by TCRdb on the multiplex PCR reads, gives a single entry per CDR3 protein. The sample lists about 840,000 distinct CDR3 sequences, 35% to 45% occurring once. This clonotype was sampled from a man between 18 and 35 years old with Graves' hyperthyroidism. The chain joins TRBV2 to TRBJ2-5, with TRBD1 matching 7 bases. Sequenced: blood. CDR3 sequence reads: CASEGARMKETRYF. CDR3 nucleotides: TGTGCCAGCGAGGGGGCTCGGATGAAGGAGACCCGGTACTTC.